The source of this TCR beta chain is a study of CD8+CD57+ T cells in acquired aplastic anemia. About the research overall: Sequencing produced an average of about 10 million reads per healthy donor for CD4+ cells. General study points: The number of CD8+ CDR3 sequences shared by patients and controls was fewer than 35.

According to the study, genomic DNA was the template for TCR beta VDJ and CDR3 profiling. From the reads, TCRdb called clonotypes with MiXCR, one entry per CDR3 protein. Among hundreds of thousands of distinct CDR3 sequences listed, around 72% were seen once. As regards this clonotype: What it binds is unknown. Because it lacks the conserved phenylalanine or tryptophan at the end, this CDR3 is likely a read error. The DNA is left out, because the CDR3 cannot be placed on it with certainty; the CDR3 is given as TCRdb lists it.

The CDR3 extends over 13 residues, inclusive of both ends. The V gene's germline CDR1 is SSHAT and CDR2 FNYEAQ (reference sequence). This rearrangement joins TRBV7-7 to TRBJ1-2; TRBD1 is taken as the D call from the table, unchecked against the DNA. The TCR comes from a human donor in good health, serving as a control. The material sequenced was sorted CD4+, CD8+, or CD8+CD57+ T cells (not recorded which) from PBMCs. The CDR3: CASSLGTGERDTH.